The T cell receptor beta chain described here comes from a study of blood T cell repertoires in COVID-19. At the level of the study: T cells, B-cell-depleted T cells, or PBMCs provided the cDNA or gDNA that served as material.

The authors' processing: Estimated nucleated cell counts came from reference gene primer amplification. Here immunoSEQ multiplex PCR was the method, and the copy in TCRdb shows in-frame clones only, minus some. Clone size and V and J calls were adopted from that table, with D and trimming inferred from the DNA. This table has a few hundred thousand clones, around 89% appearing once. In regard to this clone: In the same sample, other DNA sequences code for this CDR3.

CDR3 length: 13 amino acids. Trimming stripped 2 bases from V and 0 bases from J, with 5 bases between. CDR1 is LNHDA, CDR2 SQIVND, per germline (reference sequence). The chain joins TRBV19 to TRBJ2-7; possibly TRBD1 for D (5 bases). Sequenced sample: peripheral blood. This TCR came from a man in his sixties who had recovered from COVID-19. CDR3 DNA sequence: TGTGCCAGTAGTATACAGGGCTCCTACGAGCAGTACTTC. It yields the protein CASSIQGSYEQYF.